These 28 T cell receptor beta chains were all obtained from the same sample, sequenced in a study of Graves' ophthalmopathy and Graves' hyperthyroidism. The sequenced template was RNA, covering the TCR beta CDR3 region. Investigators did first-round RT-PCR with HTBI primers, then second-round multiplex PCR. In TCRdb, the multiplex PCR reads were re-called with MiXCR into one record per CDR3 protein. The data show approximately 380,000 distinct CDR3 sequences, with more than 20% seen just once and roughly 3% held by the top ten. Material for sequencing was peripheral blood. These receptors all stem from a young woman with stable Graves' hyperthyroidism.

This clonotype was detected ten times or more. The chain joins TRBV6-5 to TRBJ2-4; TRBD2 aligns across 7 bases. The CDR3 has 14 residues. The ends lost 6 bases at V and 8 bases at J; junction bases unmatched: 10. Germline lookup yields CDR1 MNHEY and CDR2 SVGAGI. DNA of the CDR3: TGTGCCAGCAGCCCTGGGGGGGGGGTACACATTCAGTACTTC. Translating it yields CASSPGGGVHIQYF.

At least ten counts were recorded for this clonotype. CDR3 loop: CASSRGQANTEAFF. Written as DNA, the CDR3 is TGTGCCAGCAGCCGGGGACAGGCAAACACTGAAGCTTTCTTT. The chain recombines TRBV12-3 or TRBV12-4 with TRBJ1-1, with 8 nucleotides matching TRBD1. The CDR3 is 14 residues long. The V segment lost 6 bases and the J segment 2 bases; nucleotides outside the gene matches: 5.

About this clonotype itself: This may be a read error, as it is one base from a much larger clone. The J gene is TRBJ1-5, the V gene TRBV20-1; D is ambiguous. The CDR3 extends over 15 amino acids. Looked up from germline, CDR1 is DFQATT and CDR2 is SNEGSKA (reference sequence). The CDR3 DNA reads as TGCAGTGCTAGAGATCCCAGCTATAGCAATGAGCCCCAGCATTTT. Amino acids: CSARDPSYSNEPQHF.

This clonotype was recorded many times. This chain uses TRBV27 with TRBJ2-2, with 9 bases matching TRBD1. The V gene end was trimmed by 0 bases and the J gene end by 2 bases; junction bases not matched to a gene: 4. This CDR3 contains 17 residues. In germline, CDR1 is MNHEY, CDR2 SMNVEV (reference sequence). The chain's CDR3 is CASSLSNRGQNTGELFF. The CDR3 DNA sequence: TGTGCCAGCAGTTTATCTAACAGGGGGCAAAACACCGGGGAGCTGTTTTTT.

This clonotype was counted ten times or more. The chain uses TRBV18 and TRBJ1-2; D is undetermined. The CDR3 totals 14 residues. The germline V gene encodes CDR1 KGHSH and CDR2 LQKENI. The V gene lost 1 base and the J gene lost 2 bases, with 8 bases spanning the gap. CDR3 sequence reads: CASSPRRLNYGYTF. As DNA, the CDR3 is TGTGCCAGCTCACCACGACGGCTGAACTATGGCTACACCTTC. The whole variable domain, remainder taken from reference TRBV18 and TRBJ1-2, is NAGVMQNPRHLVRRRGQEARLRCSPMKGHSHVYWYRQLPEEGLKFMVYLQKENIIDESGMPKERFSAEFPKEGPSILRIQQVVRGDSAAYFCASSPRRLNYGYTFGSGTRLTVV.

The rearrangement links TRBV12-3 or TRBV12-4 to TRBJ1-2; the D gene is possibly TRBD1 (5 bases). The V gene lost 7 bases and the J gene lost 10 bases, with 19 bases spanning the gap. This CDR3 is 13 amino acids long. The CDR3: CASTSPRAGYYTF. CDR3 coding DNA: TGTGCCAGCACCTCACCTCGGGCAGGGTACTACACCTTC.

This clonotype was picked up a small number of times. The rearrangement joins TRBV19 to TRBJ2-7; the D gene is possibly TRBD2 (5 bases). The CDR3 contains 13 residues. Germline loops: CDR1 LNHDA, CDR2 SQIVND (reference sequence). V dropped 5 bases and J dropped 0 bases, with 8 bases sitting between them. CDR3 protein: CASSPRASYEQYF. The CDR3 DNA is TGTGCCAGTAGTCCGCGGGCCTCCTACGAGCAGTACTTC.

There are many counts of this clonotype. The chain recombines TRBV6-5 with TRBJ2-7; D not resolved. Trimming removed 4 bases at V and 1 base at J, with 5 bases between. The germline V gene encodes CDR1 MNHEY and CDR2 SVGAGI. The CDR3 runs 12 residues. CDR3 DNA sequence: TGTGCCAGCAGTTCTGAATCCTACGAGCAGTACTTC. Protein sequence: CASSSESYEQYF.

The chain has TRBV15 and TRBJ2-5; possibly TRBD1 for D (5 bases). V lost 6 bases and J 0 bases, leaving 23 bases between the germline ends. The CDR3 loop spans 18 amino acids. Germline CDR1 LNHNV, CDR2 YYDKDF (reference sequence). In nucleotides, the CDR3 is TGTGCCACCAGTGACCCCGATGGGGCAGGAGCCAACCAAGAGACCCAGTACTTC. This gives the protein CATSDPDGAGANQETQYF.

This clonotype was recorded many times. CDR3 residues: CSAPQLDGSGNTIYF. The CDR3 DNA sequence: TGCAGTGCTCCACAATTGGACGGCTCTGGAAACACCATATATTTT. V and J are TRBV20-1 and TRBJ1-3; D unclear. The CDR3 is 15 amino acids. V was cut by 5 bases and J by 0 bases, with 14 bases left in between. The germline V gene has CDR1 DFQATT and CDR2 SNEGSKA (reference sequence).

This clonotype was picked up many times. CDR3 sequence reads: CATSDLGGTSFAGELFF. The CDR3 coding sequence is TGTGCCACCAGTGATTTAGGCGGGACTAGCTTCGCCGGGGAGCTGTTTTTT. This chain joins TRBV24-1 and TRBJ2-2; 9 nucleotides match TRBD2. The length of the CDR3 is 17 residues. Germline V lookup: CDR1 KGHDR, CDR2 SFDVKD. With V trimmed by 1 base and J by 6 bases, 8 bases remained unmatched.

This clonotype was observed many times. The rearrangement joins TRBV12-3 or TRBV12-4 to TRBJ2-5; possibly TRBD1 or TRBD2 for D (5 bases each). V lost 6 bases and J 5 bases, leaving 16 bases between the germline ends. The CDR3 length is 14 residues. DNA for the CDR3: TGTGCCAGCAGATATACCGGGGCTTGGGAGACCCAGTACTTC. Encoded protein: CASRYTGAWETQYF.

This clonotype has at least ten counts. V usage is TRBV27 and J usage is TRBJ1-5; 9 nucleotides agree with TRBD1. The CDR3 spans 15 residues. CDR1 is MNHEY and CDR2 is SMNVEV in the germline V gene (reference sequence). Trimming took 4 bases from V and 3 from J; bases not matched to a gene: 4. Here the CDR3 DNA reads TGTGCCAGCAGTTGGACAGGGGATCTCAATCAGCCCCAGCATTTT. This codes for CASSWTGDLNQPQHF.

This clonotype was seen at least ten times. The rearrangement joins TRBV28 to TRBJ2-4, with D possibly matching TRBD1 (6 bases). Germline V gives CDR1 MDHEN, CDR2 SYDVKM. The CDR3 is 15 amino acids. V lost 3 bases and J lost 10, with 19 bases in between. The CDR3 coding sequence is TGTGCCAGCAGTTTTAGGGGGTTCTCAAGTGGGATTCAGTACTTC. Amino acid sequence: CASSFRGFSSGIQYF.

This clonotype was detected ten times or more. The J gene is TRBJ2-2, the V gene TRBV24-1, with 10 bases lining up with TRBD1. V trimming: 1 base; J trimming: 7 bases; junction bases outside the gene matches: 5. The germline gives CDR1 KGHDR, CDR2 SFDVKD. CDR3 size: 16 residues. Here the CDR3 reads CATSDFGTGDGGELFF. The CDR3 nucleotides are TGTGCCACCAGTGATTTTGGGACAGGGGACGGCGGGGAGCTGTTTTTT.

This clonotype appeared many times. J is TRBJ2-5 and V is TRBV27; D may be TRBD1 or TRBD2 (5 bases each). Trimming left V 6 bases short and J 4 bases short, with 12 bases between. This CDR3 contains 13 residues. CDR1 is MNHEY, CDR2 SMNVEV, per germline (reference sequence). The CDR3, as DNA: TGTGCCAGCAGCTCGAGGGGAAGAGAGACCCAGTACTTC. Encoded protein: CASSSRGRETQYF.

A few counts support this clonotype. This chain uses TRBV11-2 with TRBJ2-2; 11 bases map to TRBD1. The CDR3 contains 16 residues. V lost 5 bases to trimming and J lost 5 bases; unmatched junction nucleotides: 7. Germline CDR1 is SGHAT and CDR2 is FQNNGV. In nucleotides, the CDR3 is TGTGCCAGCAGCACGACCGGGACAGGGGGGACCGGGGAGCTGTTTTTT. The encoded protein is CASSTTGTGGTGELFF.

There are many counts of this clonotype. The chain employs TRBV11-1 and TRBJ1-2; maybe TRBD1 (6 bases). The CDR3 covers 17 residues. V was shortened by 7 bases and J by 8 bases, with 29 bases between the two germline ends. Germline V gene lookup returns CDR1 SGHAT and CDR2 FQDESV (reference sequence). The CDR3 is CASTLEGGAGTVWGYTF. DNA of the CDR3: TGTGCCAGCACCCTAGAGGGGGGAGCCGGGACGGTATGGGGCTACACCTTC. The full variable domain, its missing parts supplied by reference TRBV11-1 and TRBJ1-2, is EAEVAQSPRYKITEKSQAVAFWCDPISGHATLYWYRQILGQGPELLVQFQDESVVDDSQLPKDRFSAERLKGVDSTLKIQPAELGDSAMYLCASTLEGGAGTVWGYTFGSGTRLTVV.

This clonotype has at least ten counts. The chain joins TRBV6-4 to TRBJ2-7; 12 bases are shared with TRBD2. After removal of 7 bases from V and 6 bases from J, the junction contained 4 bases not matched to a gene. The CDR3 runs to 13 residues. CDR1 is MRHNA, CDR2 SNTAGT, per germline. The CDR3 nucleotides read TGTGCCAGCACTACTAGCGGGAGGTGCGAGCAGTACTTC. Translation: CASTTSGRCEQYF.

This chain uses TRBV4-1 with TRBJ1-6; D remains unclear. The V end was cut by 1 base, the J end by 7 bases, with 8 bases between. Germline loops: CDR1 MGHRA, CDR2 YSYEKL. The CDR3 is 14 residues long. The CDR3 DNA sequence: TGCGCCAGCAGCCAAGCGTCAGCAAATTCACCCCTCCACTTT. Its protein is CASSQASANSPLHF.

This clonotype appeared many times. The chain links TRBV4-3 to TRBJ1-2; unclear D gene. The germline gives CDR1 LGHNA, CDR2 YSLEER. Deletions cut 0 bases from V and 3 bases from J, with 5 bases between. The CDR3 has 13 residues. The CDR3, as DNA: TGCGCCAGCAGCCAAGATAGAGACTATGGCTACACCTTC. Translation gives CASSQDRDYGYTF.

This clonotype was observed a few times. The CDR3: CASSGQKVSGRARETQYF. The CDR3 bases are TGTGCCAGCAGTGGACAGAAAGTTAGCGGGAGGGCCCGAGAGACCCAGTACTTC. The chain uses TRBV6-2 or TRBV6-3 and TRBJ2-5; 11 bases are shared with TRBD2. The CDR3 is 18 amino acids. The germline V gene encodes CDR1 MNHEY and CDR2 SVGEGT. The J segment lost 4 bases and the V segment lost 5 bases, leaving 15 bases of the junction unmatched.

V gene TRBV12-3 or TRBV12-4 combines with J gene TRBJ2-7; 11 bases line up with TRBD1. V shed 6 bases, J shed 3 bases, and the junction held 7 bases outside the gene matches. This CDR3 comprises 15 residues. CDR3 DNA sequence: TGTGCCAGCAGCAAACACGGGACAGGGGGCTACGAGCAGTACTTC. Protein: CASSKHGTGGYEQYF.

This clonotype was seen many times. The CDR3 spells CASSSPAGLNRGYTF. The CDR3 region has the DNA TGTGCCAGCAGTTCTCCCGCGGGACTTAATCGGGGCTACACCTTC. The J gene is TRBJ1-2, the V gene TRBV28, with D maybe TRBD1 (5 bases). The CDR3 runs to 15 residues. CDR1 and CDR2 (germline): MDHEN, SYDVKM. Between the trimmed V and J ends, which lost 4 bases and 8 bases, there was a span of 20 bases.

This clonotype was counted many times. The rearrangement uses TRBV11-2 and TRBJ1-1, with 7 positions matching TRBD1. This CDR3 is built from 14 residues. CDR1 SGHAT and CDR2 FQNNGV come from the germline V gene. V lost 4 bases to trimming and J lost 5 bases; unmatched junction nucleotides: 7. CDR3 loop: CASSSTGLGTEAFF. CDR3 DNA sequence: TGTGCCAGCAGCTCGACAGGGTTGGGGACTGAAGCTTTCTTT.

This clonotype was found many times. This rearrangement joins TRBV15 to TRBJ2-5; D might be TRBD1 (5 bases). The CDR3 length is 12 residues. The V and J ends lost 6 bases and 7 bases respectively, with 12 bases between them. CDR1 and CDR2 (germline): LNHNV, YYDKDF (reference sequence). Written as DNA, the CDR3 is TGTGCCACCAGTCCCAGCAGGGTGACCCAGTACTTC. Protein product: CATSPSRVTQYF.

Many counts were recorded for this clonotype. The rearrangement links TRBV6-2 or TRBV6-3 to TRBJ1-1, with D uncertain. V was trimmed by 5 bases and J by 7 bases, leaving 14 bases between them. The CDR3 loop spans 13 amino acids. The germline V gene has CDR1 MNHEY and CDR2 SVGEGT. CDR3 bases: TGTGCCAGCAGTCGCAGACCGGGAGTTGAAGCTTTCTTT. Translated: CASSRRPGVEAFF.

This clonotype was found many times. The CDR3 spells CASSLVTGTSGIETQYF. The CDR3, as DNA: TGTGCCAGCAGCCTTGTAACTGGGACTAGCGGGATAGAGACCCAGTACTTC. This chain joins TRBV12-3 or TRBV12-4 and TRBJ2-5; 13 nucleotides agree with TRBD2. With V trimmed by 6 bases and J by 4 bases, 11 bases remained unmatched. The CDR3 covers 17 residues.